This paragraph covers one T cell receptor beta chain sequence. The CDR3 is 15 amino acids. Germline V gene sequence: CDR1 KGHSH, CDR2 LQKENI. Trimming removed 6 bases from V and 0 bases from J, with 13 bases in between. These data belong to a study of blood T cell repertoires in COVID-19. Here immunoSEQ multiplex PCR was the method, and the copy in TCRdb shows in-frame clones only, minus some. The sample includes 80,000 to 130,000 clones, approximately 86% of them seen just once. This TCR was recovered from an older woman with acute or convalescent COVID-19. This chain connects TRBV18 to TRBJ2-3; D might be TRBD2 (5 bases). Sequencing used peripheral blood. The CDR3 is CASSLISGSTDTQYF. The CDR3 region has the DNA TGTGCCAGCTCCCTCATAAGCGGAAGCACAGATACGCAGTATTTT.